Shown below are 7 T cell receptor beta chains from a single sample sequenced in a study of T cells in Graves' hyperthyroidism and ophthalmopathy. It was RNA transcripts that yielded the amplified TCR beta CDR3 regions. A first-round RT-PCR of the TCR CDR3 used the HTBI primer set. TCRdb re-called the multiplex PCR reads with MiXCR, one entry per CDR3 protein. The sample lists 490,000 or so distinct CDR3 sequences, 40% to 50% occurring once. The sequencing input was peripheral blood or thyroid tissue (not recorded which). The receptors come from an adult woman with Graves' disease, either hyperthyroidism or ophthalmopathy (not recorded which).

This clonotype was detected a few times. The chain is built from TRBV28 and TRBJ1-4; 9 positions match TRBD1. The germline CDR1 and CDR2 sequences are MDHEN and SYDVKM. This CDR3 comprises 18 residues. V was pared by 5 bases and J by 4 bases, with 14 bases of the junction left unmatched. The CDR3 coding sequence is TGTGCCAGCAGTGAAATTGGACAGGGGATGGAGCTTAATGAAAAACTGTTTTTT. This sequence encodes CASSEIGQGMELNEKLFF.

This clonotype was seen many times. The V gene is TRBV19, the J gene TRBJ1-5; no firm D call. Germline CDR1 is LNHDA and CDR2 is SQIVND (reference sequence). The CDR3 runs to 15 residues. The V end lost 5 bases, the J end lost 5 bases, and 16 bases lay between the germline ends. CDR3 protein: CASSRKVGGYQPQHF. As DNA, the CDR3 is TGTGCCAGTAGTCGAAAGGTGGGAGGATATCAGCCCCAGCATTTT.

Comment on this clonotype: Germline and junction disagree at one end, which may indicate a read error. The chain carries TRBV7-9 and TRBJ1-2; possibly TRBD1 for D (5 bases). The germline CDR1 and CDR2 sequences are SEHNR and FQNEAQ (reference sequence). CDR3 length equals 15 residues. The CDR3 nucleotides read TGCGCCAGCAGCTATCACCGGGACGGGAACTACGGCTACACCTTC. Protein product: CASSYHRDGNYGYTF.

A note on this clonotype: At one of its ends the junction is not consistent with the germline gene, which may arise from a read error. The chain combines TRBV7-3 with TRBJ1-1; weak D call: TRBD1 (5 bases). Germline V gives CDR1 SGHTA, CDR2 FQGTGA. This CDR3 contains 13 residues. Written as DNA, the CDR3 is TGTGCCAACAGCAAACAGGAGGACACTGAGGCTTTCTTT. Translation: CANSKQEDTEAFF.

The chain couples TRBV7-2 to TRBJ1-5; D is perhaps TRBD1 (5 bases). The CDR3 length is 14 residues. Between the trimmed V and J ends, which lost 8 bases and 3 bases, there was a span of 14 bases. Germline loops: CDR1 SGHTA, CDR2 FQGNSA. The DNA of the CDR3 is TGTGCCAGCGGGCCGGGGGATACCAATCAGCCCCAGCATTTT. It translates to CASGPGDTNQPQHF.

The chain links TRBV7-9 to TRBJ2-2; TRBD2 is a possible D gene (5 bases). This CDR3 has 16 amino acids. V dropped 2 bases and J dropped 5 bases, with 15 bases sitting between them. Per germline, CDR1 SEHNR and CDR2 FQNEAQ (reference sequence). The CDR3 DNA follows: TGTGCCAGCAGCTTACGTGTGCTAGCTGGGACCGGGGAGCTGTTTTTT. Its translation is CASSLRVLAGTGELFF.

The V gene is TRBV7-9, the J gene TRBJ1-2, with D hard to call. Trimming stripped 7 bases from V and 4 bases from J, with 16 bases between. CDR3 length equals 14 residues. Germline lookup yields CDR1 SEHNR and CDR2 FQNEAQ (reference sequence). The CDR3 is CASIRSSPPYGYTF. The CDR3 DNA reads as TGTGCCAGCATTAGGTCGTCCCCGCCCTATGGCTACACCTTC.